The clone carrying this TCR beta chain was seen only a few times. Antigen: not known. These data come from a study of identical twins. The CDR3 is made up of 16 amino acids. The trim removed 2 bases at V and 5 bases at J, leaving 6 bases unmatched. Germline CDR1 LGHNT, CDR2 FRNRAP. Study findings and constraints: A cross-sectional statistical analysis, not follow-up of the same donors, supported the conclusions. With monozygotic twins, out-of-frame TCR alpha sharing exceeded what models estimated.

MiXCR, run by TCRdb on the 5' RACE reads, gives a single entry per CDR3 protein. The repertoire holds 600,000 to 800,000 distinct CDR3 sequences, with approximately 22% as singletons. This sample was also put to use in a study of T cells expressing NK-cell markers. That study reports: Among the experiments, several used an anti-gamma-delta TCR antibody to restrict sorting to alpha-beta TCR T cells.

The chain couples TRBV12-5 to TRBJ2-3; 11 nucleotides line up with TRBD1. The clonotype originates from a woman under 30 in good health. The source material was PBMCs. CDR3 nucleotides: TGTGCTAGTGGTTTGTGGACCGGGACAGGGGGAGATACGCAGTATTTT. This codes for CASGLWTGTGGDTQYF.